This T cell receptor beta chain was obtained from a study of T-cell memory formation after mild COVID-19. One entry per CDR3 protein, called by TCRdb with MiXCR from the 5' RACE reads. The sample contains about 290,000 distinct CDR3 sequences, about a sixth of which appear only once. The germline V gene encodes CDR1 SNHLY and CDR2 FYNNEI. The CDR3 runs to 13 residues. With 7 bases clipped from V and 4 bases from J, the junction kept 6 bases outside the gene matches. The sequence derives from a young man who had mild COVID-19 (a few samples of this study predate the infection). Cell type and time point are not known. The chain joins TRBV2 to TRBJ1-1; 7 bases agree with TRBD1. The material sequenced was PBMCs or a T cell subset sorted from them (not recorded which). CDR3: CASTTGAGTEAFF. Here the CDR3 DNA reads TGTGCCAGCACCACAGGGGCCGGCACTGAAGCTTTCTTT.